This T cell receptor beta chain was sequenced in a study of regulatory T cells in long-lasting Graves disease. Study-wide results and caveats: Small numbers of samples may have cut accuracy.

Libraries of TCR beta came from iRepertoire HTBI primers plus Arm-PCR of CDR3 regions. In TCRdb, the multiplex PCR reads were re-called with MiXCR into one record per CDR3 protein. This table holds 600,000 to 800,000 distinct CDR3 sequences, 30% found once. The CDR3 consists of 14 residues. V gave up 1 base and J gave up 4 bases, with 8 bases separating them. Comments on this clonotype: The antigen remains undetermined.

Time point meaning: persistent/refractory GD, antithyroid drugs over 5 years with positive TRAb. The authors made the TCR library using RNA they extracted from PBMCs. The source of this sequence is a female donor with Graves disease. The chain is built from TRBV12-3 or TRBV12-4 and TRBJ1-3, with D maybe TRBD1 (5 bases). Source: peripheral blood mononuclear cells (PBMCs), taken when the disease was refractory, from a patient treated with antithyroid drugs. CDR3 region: CASSLVAGGNTIYF. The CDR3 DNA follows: TGTGCCAGCAGTTTAGTGGCAGGGGGAAACACCATATATTTT.